This T cell receptor (beta chain) was identified during a study of T-cell memory formation after mild COVID-19. The V end lost 5 bases, the J end lost 5 bases, and 15 bases lay between the germline ends. This CDR3 is built from 14 residues. CDR1 is SGHTA and CDR2 is FQGNSA in the germline V gene. TCRdb used MiXCR to reprocess the 5' RACE reads, holding one entry per CDR3 protein. The table lists a few hundred thousand distinct CDR3 sequences, about 17% of them singletons. The sequenced sample was PBMCs or a T cell subset sorted from them (not recorded which). The J gene is TRBJ2-5, the V gene TRBV7-2; TRBD2 is a possible D gene (7 bases). The sequence came from a young man who had mild COVID-19 (a few samples of this study predate the infection). Cell type and time point are not known. The CDR3 reads CASSPRRGAETQYF. CDR3 bases: TGTGCCAGCAGCCCCCGTCGGGGGGCTGAGACCCAGTACTTC.